One sample yielded the 10 T cell receptor beta chains listed below, sequenced in a study of OX40 agonist ivuxolimab in advanced cancers. This table comes from immunoSEQ multiplex PCR, and its TCRdb copy is limited to in-frame clones, with some not included. In the table there are around 23,000 clones, about three quarters of which are singletons. The starting material was CD4+ or CD8+ T cells sorted from blood, obtained in a trial of the OX40 agonist ivuxolimab. Receptors originate from an adult with an advanced solid tumor such as melanoma, head and neck, liver or kidney cancer.

The rearrangement joins TRBV19 to TRBJ1-5; D uncertain. The CDR3 totals 14 residues. The V gene's germline CDR1 is LNHDA and CDR2 SQIVND (reference sequence). The germline V and J ends were trimmed by 4 bases and 8 bases, with 15 bases remaining between them. CDR3 bases: TGTGCCAGTAGTACTTTAGGACCGGCAAAGCCCCAGCATTTT. Translated: CASSTLGPAKPQHF.

This clone was counted only a few times. V usage is TRBV19 and J usage is TRBJ1-1; D remains ambiguous. CDR3 length: 14 residues. Trimming removed 7 bases at V and 6 bases at J, with 18 bases between. Germline-derived CDR1 and CDR2 are LNHDA and SQIVND (reference sequence). The CDR3 nucleotides are TGTGCCAGTACCCCGGGCTTCGTAGTTGCTGAAGCTTTCTTT. Protein product: CASTPGFVVAEAFF.

The V call is TRBV5-6, the J call TRBJ1-5; 9 nucleotides line up with TRBD1. The CDR3 length is 16 residues. CDR1 is SGHDT, CDR2 YYEEEE, per germline. Trimming cost V 4 bases and J 6 bases; bases outside gene matches: 11. CDR3 sequence reads: CASSLGTGRLGQPQHF. The CDR3 coding sequence is TGTGCCAGCAGCCTGGGGACAGGGAGGCTGGGTCAGCCCCAGCATTTT.

The chain links TRBV30 to TRBJ1-4; 8 bases are shared with TRBD1. This CDR3 spans 17 amino acids. The trim removed 3 bases at V and 4 bases at J, leaving 13 bases unmatched. The germline gives CDR1 GTSNPN, CDR2 SVGIG (reference sequence). CDR3 amino acids: CAWSSDRGGWSNEKLFF. As DNA, the CDR3 is TGTGCCTGGAGCTCCGACAGGGGAGGGTGGAGTAATGAAAAACTGTTTTTT.

The V call is TRBV19, the J call TRBJ2-7; maybe TRBD2 (5 bases). Germline V CDR1 and CDR2: LNHDA, SQIVND (reference sequence). The CDR3 loop spans 15 amino acids. V gave up 5 bases and J gave up 7 bases, with 21 bases separating them. CDR3 sequence: CASSGRSRVFREQYF. The CDR3 DNA is TGTGCCAGTAGTGGGAGATCCCGTGTTTTCCGAGAGCAGTACTTC.

This clone occurred a few times. The rearrangement joins TRBV9 to TRBJ1-1; no clear D. V lost 0 bases, J lost 1 base, and 10 bases lay in between. The CDR3 consists of 15 residues. Germline V gene sequence: CDR1 SGDLS, CDR2 YYNGEE. The CDR3 is CASSVESAKNTEAFF. As DNA, the CDR3 is TGTGCCAGCAGCGTAGAGTCAGCCAAGAACACTGAAGCTTTCTTT.

The sample holds one count of this clone. This chain joins TRBV10-3 and TRBJ1-5, with D perhaps matching TRBD1 (6 bases). The CDR3 contains 14 residues. CDR1 and CDR2 (germline): ENHRY, SYGVKD. V was trimmed by 6 bases and J by 1 base, leaving 10 bases between them. CDR3 DNA: TGTGCCATCAGCCGGACAGCCAGCAATCAGCCCCAGCATTTT. Protein product: CAISRTASNQPQHF.

This clone occurred a few times. The chain employs TRBV15 and TRBJ1-4; D ambiguous. Germline values: CDR1 LNHNV, CDR2 YYDKDF (reference sequence). The length of the CDR3 is 16 residues. The germline V and J ends were trimmed by 2 bases and 2 bases, with 12 bases remaining between them. DNA of the CDR3: TGTGCCACCAGCAGAAACGGAGCCGCGACTAATGAAAAACTGTTTTTT. It translates to CATSRNGAATNEKLFF.

V and J are TRBV5-5 and TRBJ1-2; the D is unclear. The CDR3 sequence is 15 residues long. V lost 0 bases to trimming and J lost 1 base, with 10 bases between them. CDR1 is SGHKS, CDR2 YYEKEE, per germline (reference sequence). The CDR3 nucleotides read TGTGCCAGCAGCTTGGATAGGGCGGATAACTATGGCTACACCTTC. It encodes CASSLDRADNYGYTF.

CDR3 sequence reads: CASSLTGGGDGYTF. The CDR3 bases are TGTGCCAGCAGCTTGACAGGGGGCGGTGATGGCTACACCTTC. V gene TRBV7-9 combines with J gene TRBJ1-2, with 10 bases identical to TRBD1. The J segment lost 6 bases and the V segment lost 3 bases, leaving 4 bases of the junction unmatched. Germline CDR1 SEHNR, CDR2 FQNEAQ (reference sequence). The CDR3 is 14 amino acids.